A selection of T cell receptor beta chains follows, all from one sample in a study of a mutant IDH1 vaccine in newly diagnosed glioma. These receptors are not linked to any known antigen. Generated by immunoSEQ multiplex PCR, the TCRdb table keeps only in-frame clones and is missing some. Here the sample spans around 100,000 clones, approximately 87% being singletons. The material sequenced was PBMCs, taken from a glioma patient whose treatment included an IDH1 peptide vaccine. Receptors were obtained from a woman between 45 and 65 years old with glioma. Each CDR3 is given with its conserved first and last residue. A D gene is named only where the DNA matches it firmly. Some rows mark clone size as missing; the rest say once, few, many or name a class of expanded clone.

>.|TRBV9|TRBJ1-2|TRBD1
TGTGCCAGCAGCCCAAGACAGGGGGCGTTTTATGGCTACACCTTC
CASSPRQGAFYGYTF
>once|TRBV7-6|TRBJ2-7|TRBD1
TGTGCCACCAAGTTCCGGGACAGCTCCTACGAGCAGTACTTC
CATKFRDSSYEQYF
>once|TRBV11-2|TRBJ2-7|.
TGTGCCAGCAGCTCGGACAGCCTGATTCGCTACGAGCAGTACTTC
CASSSDSLIRYEQYF
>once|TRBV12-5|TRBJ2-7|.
TGTGCTAGTGGTTTTGGGGCCCCCTACGAGCAGTACTTC
CASGFGAPYEQYF
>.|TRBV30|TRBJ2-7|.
TGTGCCTGGAGTGTTGCCGGGGAGCAGTACTTC
CAWSVAGEQYF
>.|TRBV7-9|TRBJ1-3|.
TGTGCCAGCAGATTAGGGGCGTTCTCTGGAAACACCATATATTTT
CASRLGAFSGNTIYF
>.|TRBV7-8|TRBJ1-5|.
TGTGCCAGCAGTTTCTCCCAAGGGTATCGGAATCAGCCCCAGCATTTT
CASSFSQGYRNQPQHF
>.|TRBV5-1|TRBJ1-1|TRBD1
TGCGCCAGCAGGACAGGGGAGAGGTTGGACACTGAAGCTTTCTTT
CASRTGERLDTEAFF
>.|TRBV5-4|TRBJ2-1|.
TGTGCCAGCAGCTTAAGGGAGGTCAATGAGCAGTTCTTC
CASSLREVNEQFF
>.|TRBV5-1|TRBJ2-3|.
TGCGCCAGCAGCCTGGACTTATACACAGATACGCAGTATTTT
CASSLDLYTDTQYF
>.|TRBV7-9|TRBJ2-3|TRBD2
TGTGCCAGCAGCTGGGGGGGTGAGCGTATCGTCGCAGATACGCAGTATTTT
CASSWGGERIVADTQYF
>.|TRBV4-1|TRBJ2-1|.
TGCGCCAGCAGCCCGAGGTTCCAGGGGACCTACAATGAGCAGTTCTTC
CASSPRFQGTYNEQFF
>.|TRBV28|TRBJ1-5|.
TGTGCCGCAATGGAGGGTCAGCCCCAGCATTTT
CAAMEGQPQHF
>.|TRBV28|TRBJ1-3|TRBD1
TGTGCCAGCAGTCCGCCTCCGGACAGGGCGGCGGGAAACACCATATATTTT
CASSPPPDRAAGNTIYF
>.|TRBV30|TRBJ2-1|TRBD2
TGTGCCTGGAGTGTCCCGTGGGGGGGCGGGAGGATTAATGAGCAGTTCTTC
CAWSVPWGGGRINEQFF
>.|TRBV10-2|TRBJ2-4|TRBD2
TGCGCCAGCAGTGGGACGGGGGGGGCCAAAAACATTCAGTACTTC
CASSGTGGAKNIQYF
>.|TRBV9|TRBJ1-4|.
TGTGCCAGCAGCCCCGGCGGGGGGACAACTAATGAAAAACTGTTTTTT
CASSPGGGTTNEKLFF
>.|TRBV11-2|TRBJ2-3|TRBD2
TGTGCCAGCAGCTTAGCCGGCGGGACTATCGCCAGATTCACAGATACGCAGTATTTT
CASSLAGGTIARFTDTQYF
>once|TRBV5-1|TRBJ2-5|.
TGCGCCAGCAGCTTGAAAGGTGTGCAGGATACTCAGACCCAGTACTTC
CASSLKGVQDTQTQYF
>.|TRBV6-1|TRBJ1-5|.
TGTGCCAGCATACCACAGGGTAGTGTCCCTCAGCCCCAGCATTTT
CASIPQGSVPQPQHF
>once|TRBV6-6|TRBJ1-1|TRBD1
TGTGCCAGCAGACCAGGGGGAGGTCGGATGAACACTGAAGCTTTCTTT
CASRPGGGRMNTEAFF
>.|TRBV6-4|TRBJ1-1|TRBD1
TGTGCCAGCAGCGCAGGGGGCCAGAACACTGAAGCTTTCTTT
CASSAGGQNTEAFF
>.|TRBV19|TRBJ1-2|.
TGTGCCAGTAGTATTCGTACAGACTATGGCTACACCTTC
CASSIRTDYGYTF
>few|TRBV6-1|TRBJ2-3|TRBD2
TGTGCCAGCCTAGCGGGAGAAACAGATACGCAGTATTTT
CASLAGETDTQYF
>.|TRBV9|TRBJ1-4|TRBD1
TGTGCCAGCAGCGTTGGGGGGACAGGAGGTAATGAAAAACTGTTTTTT
CASSVGGTGGNEKLFF
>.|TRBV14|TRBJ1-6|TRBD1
TGTGCCAGCAGCCGTCGGACAGGGACGGGCTCCTATAATTCACCCCTCCACTTT
CASSRRTGTGSYNSPLHF
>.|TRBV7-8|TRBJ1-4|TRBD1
TGTGCCAGCAGCTTATACAGGGGCCCTGAAAAACTGTTTTTT
CASSLYRGPEKLFF
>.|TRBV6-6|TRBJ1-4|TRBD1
TGTGCCAGCAGTTCGACAGGGGATGAAAAACTGTTTTTT
CASSSTGDEKLFF
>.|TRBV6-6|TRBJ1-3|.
TGTGCCAGCAGTTACGGCAGGATCATCTCTGGAAACACCATATATTTT
CASSYGRIISGNTIYF
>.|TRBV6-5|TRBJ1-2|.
TGTGCCAGCACCCCCTCGGCTAACTATGGCTACACCTTC
CASTPSANYGYTF
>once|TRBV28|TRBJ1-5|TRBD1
TGTGCCAGCAAGGGAAGGGGGCCTAATAGCAATCAGCCCCAGCATTTT
CASKGRGPNSNQPQHF